These 29 T cell receptor beta chains were sequenced from one sample in a study of technical replicates of blood from several donors. The data were produced by immunoSEQ multiplex PCR, yet TCRdb's version contains in-frame clones alone and is incomplete. The table has 60,000 to 80,000 clones, around 87% seen once. Source material: PBMCs. These receptor sequences come from a human donor in good health. Some clones in this sample may be carry-over from other donors' samples.

This chain uses TRBV2 with TRBJ2-5, with 13 bases lining up with TRBD2. Germline V lookup: CDR1 SNHLY, CDR2 FYNNEI. The CDR3 sequence is 18 residues long. J was trimmed by 6 bases and V by 6 bases; bases with no gene match: 16. Here the CDR3 DNA reads TGTGCCAGCAGGGGGGGACGGGGACTAGCGGGGACCCCGCAGACCCAGTACTTC. This codes for CASRGGRGLAGTPQTQYF.

This sequence joins TRBV9 and TRBJ2-3, with 11 bases aligning to TRBD2. The CDR3 covers 15 residues. The ends lost 3 bases at V and 2 bases at J; junction bases unmatched: 2. Germline V lookup: CDR1 SGDLS, CDR2 YYNGEE. The CDR3 sequence: CASSALAGATDTQYF. The CDR3 coding sequence is TGTGCCAGCAGCGCACTAGCGGGAGCCACAGATACGCAGTATTTT.

This chain joins TRBV7-3 and TRBJ1-6; the D gene is possibly TRBD1 (6 bases). The germline CDR1 and CDR2 sequences are SGHTA and FQGTGA. V shed 3 bases and J shed 6 bases, with 12 bases lying between them. This CDR3 region has 15 residues. CDR3 protein: CASSLETGRNSPLHF. CDR3 DNA sequence: TGTGCCAGCAGCTTGGAGACAGGCCGTAATTCACCCCTCCACTTT.

The V call is TRBV7-3, the J call TRBJ1-2; TRBD1 aligns across 9 bases. V shed 5 bases and J 8 bases; nucleotides not matched to a gene: 6. The CDR3 is 13 amino acids. The germline V gene has CDR1 SGHTA and CDR2 FQGTGA. Here the CDR3 reads CASSRTGDDGYTF. The CDR3 nucleotides read TGTGCCAGCAGCCGGACAGGGGACGACGGCTACACCTTC.

The sample holds one count of this clone. V is TRBV19 and J is TRBJ1-2, with 7 positions matching TRBD1. This CDR3 is 17 amino acids long. The V segment lost 0 bases and the J segment 2 bases; nucleotides outside the gene matches: 9. CDR1 and CDR2 (germline): LNHDA, SQIVND (reference sequence). The DNA for the CDR3 is TGTGCCAGTAGTATAGATCGGAGGAAACAGGGGAACTATGGCTACACCTTC. It yields the protein CASSIDRRKQGNYGYTF. The full variable domain, completed using reference TRBV19 and TRBJ1-2, is DGGITQSPKYLFRKEGQNVTLSCEQNLNHDAMYWYRQDPGQGLRLIYYSQIVNDFQKGDIAEGYSVSREKKESFPLTVTSAQKNPTAFYLCASSIDRRKQGNYGYTFGSGTRLTVV.

The J gene is TRBJ1-2, the V gene TRBV4-3; no definite D call. The length of the CDR3 is 14 residues. CDR1 LGHNA and CDR2 YSLEER come from the germline V gene. V lost 0 bases, J lost 7 bases, and 12 bases lay in between. CDR3: CASSQDVAAFGYTF. The CDR3 DNA sequence: TGCGCCAGCAGCCAAGATGTTGCTGCGTTTGGCTACACCTTC.

The chain links TRBV5-6 to TRBJ2-1; a possible D gene is TRBD2 (5 bases). V was trimmed by 4 bases and J by 10 bases, leaving 15 bases between them. This CDR3 spans 13 amino acids. Germline V gene data show CDR1 as SGHDT and CDR2 as YYEEEE. As DNA, the CDR3 is TGTGCCAGCAGCCATTTCCCTCGCGGGGAGCAGTTCTTC. It specifies CASSHFPRGEQFF.

Relative to its sample, this clone is medium-sized. The chain couples TRBV7-9 to TRBJ1-3; 7 nucleotides line up with TRBD1. Germline V CDR1 and CDR2: SEHNR, FQNEAQ (reference sequence). The CDR3 totals 14 residues. Trimming cost V 4 bases and J 4 bases; bases outside gene matches: 4. The CDR3 bases are TGTGCCAGCAGCTGGGGACAGACGGGAAACACCATATATTTT. Protein: CASSWGQTGNTIYF. Full variable domain (remainder filled in from reference TRBV7-9 and TRBJ1-3): DTGVSQNPRHKITKRGQNVTFRCDPISEHNRLYWYRQTLGQGPEFLTYFQNEAQLEKSRLLSDRFSAERPKGSFSTLEIQRTEQGDSAMYLCASSWGQTGNTIYFGEGSWLTVV.

The gene calls are TRBV9 and TRBJ2-1, with 13 bases matching TRBD2. With 7 bases clipped from V and 8 bases from J, the junction kept 12 bases outside the gene matches. CDR3 length: 16 amino acids. From germline, CDR1 is SGDLS and CDR2 YYNGEE. The CDR3 loop reads CASSGLLAGGPDEQFF. CDR3 sequence (DNA): TGTGCCAGCTCTGGCCTACTAGCGGGAGGGCCGGATGAGCAGTTCTTC.

The genes are TRBV4-1 and TRBJ1-3; 7 positions agree with TRBD1. This CDR3 is 15 amino acids long. Trimming removed 2 bases from V and 2 bases from J; junction bases left unmatched: 3. Germline V gene lookup returns CDR1 MGHRA and CDR2 YSYEKL. CDR3 sequence reads: CASSQTTGPGNTIYF. The DNA for the CDR3 is TGCGCCAGCAGCCAAACGACAGGGCCTGGAAACACCATATATTTT.

This chain links TRBV2 with TRBJ2-5; perhaps TRBD1 as D (6 bases). V lost 7 bases and J lost 4, with 13 bases in between. Germline V gene data show CDR1 as SNHLY and CDR2 as FYNNEI. The CDR3 sequence is 13 residues long. The CDR3 loop reads CASTGQPGETQYF. The CDR3 coding sequence is TGTGCCAGCACTGGACAGCCAGGAGAGACCCAGTACTTC.

The rearrangement joins TRBV7-3 to TRBJ2-1, with 7 positions matching TRBD1. V lost 2 bases to trimming and J lost 7 bases; unmatched junction nucleotides: 2. The germline gives CDR1 SGHTA, CDR2 FQGTGA. The CDR3 consists of 13 residues. CDR3 sequence: CASSLDRVNEQFF. The CDR3 DNA sequence: TGTGCCAGCAGCTTAGACAGGGTTAATGAGCAGTTCTTC.

The chain links TRBV6-4 to TRBJ2-3; TRBD1 agrees at 8 bases. CDR3 length: 14 residues. Germline V gene lookup returns CDR1 MRHNA and CDR2 SNTAGT. The V gene end was trimmed by 6 bases and the J gene end by 1 base; junction bases not matched to a gene: 3. The CDR3 here is CASSLTGGTDTQYF. The CDR3 DNA reads as TGTGCCAGCAGCTTGACAGGGGGCACAGATACGCAGTATTTT.

The genes are TRBV30 and TRBJ2-5; D may be TRBD1 (6 bases). The CDR3 runs 17 residues. V was cut by 2 bases and J by 5 bases, with 24 bases left in between. Germline values: CDR1 GTSNPN, CDR2 SVGIG (reference sequence). CDR3 protein: CAWSPPRRLGAKETQYF. In DNA, the CDR3 is TGTGCCTGGAGTCCACCTCGGCGGCTGGGGGCGAAGGAGACCCAGTACTTC. The full variable domain, completed using reference TRBV30 and TRBJ2-5, is SQTIHQWPATLVQPVGSPLSLECTVEGTSNPNLYWYRQAAGRGLQLLFYSVGIGQISSEVPQNLSASRPQDRQFILSSKKLLLSDSGFYLCAWSPPRRLGAKETQYFGPGTRLLVL.

The chain joins TRBV10-3 to TRBJ1-1; possibly TRBD1 for D (5 bases). Germline V gene data show CDR1 as ENHRY and CDR2 as SYGVKD. V lost 0 bases to trimming and J lost 10 bases, with 9 bases between them. This CDR3 is built from 12 residues. The CDR3 region is CAISESRQTAFF. CDR3 sequence (DNA): TGTGCCATCAGTGAGTCGAGACAGACAGCTTTCTTT.

The chain couples TRBV9 to TRBJ2-7; no firm D call. The CDR3 runs 13 residues. The V and J ends lost 4 bases and 6 bases respectively, with 14 bases between them. Germline V gene lookup returns CDR1 SGDLS and CDR2 YYNGEE. For the CDR3, the DNA is TGTGCCAGCAGCATCCTTTCAGGTGGCGAGCAGTACTTC. As protein: CASSILSGGEQYF.

This sequence joins TRBV4-1 and TRBJ2-7; D gene unclear. CDR1 MGHRA and CDR2 YSYEKL come from the germline V gene. V was shortened by 0 bases and J by 6 bases, with 15 bases between the two germline ends. This CDR3 spans 15 amino acids. CDR3 nucleotides: TGCGCCAGCAGCCAAGAAGAATTCAGAGGCCCCGAGCAGTACTTC. Translation gives CASSQEEFRGPEQYF.

This chain connects TRBV6-1 to TRBJ1-2, with TRBD1 identical over 10 bases. J was trimmed by 8 bases and V by 7 bases; bases with no gene match: 10. The length of the CDR3 is 14 residues. Germline V lookup: CDR1 MNHNS, CDR2 SASEGT. Written as DNA, the CDR3 is TGTGCCAGCATACAAGGGACAGGGGAGGGAGGCTACACCTTC. It translates to CASIQGTGEGGYTF.

The genes are TRBV6-1 and TRBJ2-1; 9 bases are a match to TRBD2. V lost 4 bases to trimming and J lost 7 bases; unmatched junction nucleotides: 5. Germline CDR1 MNHNS, CDR2 SASEGT. The CDR3 sequence is 14 residues long. This chain's CDR3 is CASSGGRARNEQFF. The CDR3 bases are TGTGCCAGCAGTGGCGGGAGGGCCAGGAATGAGCAGTTCTTC.

The V call is TRBV30, the J call TRBJ2-5; no definite D call. Trimming took 4 bases from V and 5 from J, leaving 14 bases between them. The V gene's germline CDR1 is GTSNPN and CDR2 SVGIG (reference sequence). This CDR3 has 13 amino acids. CDR3 sequence: CAWNEPGLETQYF. CDR3 bases: TGTGCCTGGAACGAGCCGGGTCTGGAGACCCAGTACTTC. Filled out from reference TRBV30 and TRBJ2-5, the complete variable domain reads SQTIHQWPATLVQPVGSPLSLECTVEGTSNPNLYWYRQAAGRGLQLLFYSVGIGQISSEVPQNLSASRPQDRQFILSSKKLLLSDSGFYLCAWNEPGLETQYFGPGTRLLVL.

This rearrangement joins TRBV18 to TRBJ2-3; 7 bases agree with TRBD1. Germline assignment: CDR1 KGHSH and CDR2 LQKENI. The CDR3 totals 13 residues. J lost 6 bases, V lost 4 bases, and 4 bases had no gene match. The CDR3 DNA reads TGTGCCAGCTCACGCGACAGGGTGGATACGCAGTATTTT. Protein sequence: CASSRDRVDTQYF.

A few counts support this clone. This chain links TRBV7-7 with TRBJ1-5; the D is unclear. Germline CDR1 SSHAT, CDR2 FNYEAQ (reference sequence). The CDR3 is 10 residues long. CDR3 DNA: TGTGCTACGGAGGCTCAGCCCCAGCATTTT. It is translated as CATEAQPQHF.

In this sample, this clone turned up a few times. This chain's CDR3 is CASSTPGQGGFREAFF. In DNA form, the CDR3 reads TGTGCCAGTAGTACACCAGGACAGGGAGGCTTTCGTGAAGCTTTCTTT. The V call is TRBV19, the J call TRBJ1-1; 8 nucleotides agree with TRBD1. The germline gives CDR1 LNHDA, CDR2 SQIVND (reference sequence). This CDR3 is 16 amino acids long. Trimming cost V 4 bases and J 7 bases; bases outside gene matches: 14.

This clone showed up just once. The chain carries TRBV5-1 and TRBJ2-3, with 10 positions matching TRBD2. This CDR3 spans 16 amino acids. Trimming took 0 bases from V and 4 from J; bases not matched to a gene: 5. Germline V CDR1 and CDR2: SGHRS, YFSETQ. CDR3 loop: CASSLDGLAVADTQYF. The CDR3 bases are TGCGCCAGCAGCTTGGACGGACTAGCGGTGGCAGATACGCAGTATTTT. Variable domain in full (rest from reference TRBV5-1 and TRBJ2-3): KAGVTQTPRYLIKTRGQQVTLSCSPISGHRSVSWYQQTPGQGLQFLFEYFSETQRNKGNFPGRFSGRQFSNSRSEMNVSTLELGDSALYLCASSLDGLAVADTQYFGPGTRLTVL.

The chain links TRBV5-1 to TRBJ2-7; TRBD2 is a possible D gene (5 bases). The germline V gene has CDR1 SGHRS and CDR2 YFSETQ. Between the trimmed V and J ends, which lost 4 bases and 0 bases, there was a span of 14 bases. The length of the CDR3 is 15 residues. The CDR3 sequence: CASSPGSRLSYEQYF. CDR3 in DNA: TGCGCCAGCAGCCCGGGGTCACGTCTCTCCTACGAGCAGTACTTC.

The rearrangement joins TRBV18 to TRBJ1-1; D remains unclear. V was shortened by 5 bases and J by 1 base, with 8 bases between the two germline ends. There are 13 residues in the CDR3. Germline V lookup: CDR1 KGHSH, CDR2 LQKENI. The CDR3 DNA reads TGTGCCAGCTCAACCGGGAGGAACACTGAAGCTTTCTTT. This encodes CASSTGRNTEAFF.

The V call is TRBV5-6, the J call TRBJ2-2, with D uncertain. Germline V gene sequence: CDR1 SGHDT, CDR2 YYEEEE. V lost 2 bases, J lost 4 bases, and 3 bases lay in between. This CDR3 has 12 amino acids. The CDR3, as DNA: TGTGCCAGCAGCTTCAGCACCGGGGAGCTGTTTTTT. It encodes CASSFSTGELFF.

V and J are TRBV10-3 and TRBJ1-6; D is possibly TRBD1 (5 bases). The germline CDR1 and CDR2 sequences are ENHRY and SYGVKD. The CDR3 extends over 14 amino acids. V was cut by 3 bases and J by 9 bases, with 12 bases left in between. CDR3 sequence reads: CAISDRALGSPLHF. The DNA for the CDR3 is TGTGCCATCAGTGACAGGGCTTTGGGTTCACCCCTCCACTTT.

V and J are TRBV2 and TRBJ1-3; 11 nucleotides line up with TRBD1. Germline V gene lookup returns CDR1 SNHLY and CDR2 FYNNEI. The CDR3 length is 15 residues. V was clipped by 4 bases and J by 9 bases; unmatched bases: 8. CDR3 coding DNA: TGTGCCAGCAGTGGGACAGGGGGCAGCCGGGGCACCATATATTTT. Its translation is CASSGTGGSRGTIYF. Complete variable domain (other parts from reference TRBV2 and TRBJ1-3): EPEVTQTPSHQVTQMGQEVILRCVPISNHLYFYWYRQILGQKVEFLVSFYNNEISEKSEIFDDQFSVERPDGSNFTLKIRSTKLEDSAMYFCASSGTGGSRGTIYFGEGSWLTVV.